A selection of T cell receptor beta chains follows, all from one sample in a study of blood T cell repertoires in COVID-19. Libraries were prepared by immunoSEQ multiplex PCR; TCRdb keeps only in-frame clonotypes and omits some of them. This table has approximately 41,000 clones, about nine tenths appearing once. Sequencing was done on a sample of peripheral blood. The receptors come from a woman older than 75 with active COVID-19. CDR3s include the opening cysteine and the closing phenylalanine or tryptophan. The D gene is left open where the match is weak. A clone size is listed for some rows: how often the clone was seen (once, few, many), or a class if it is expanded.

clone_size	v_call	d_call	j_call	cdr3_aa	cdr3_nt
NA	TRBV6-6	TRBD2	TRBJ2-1	CASRTGLAGGNEQFF	TGTGCCAGCAGAACCGGACTAGCGGGGGGCAATGAGCAGTTCTTC
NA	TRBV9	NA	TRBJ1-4	CASSVGPQGGEKLFF	TGTGCCAGCAGCGTAGGCCCCCAGGGCGGCGAAAAACTGTTTTTT
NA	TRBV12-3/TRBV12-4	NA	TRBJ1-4	CASSLEGGEKLFF	TGTGCCAGCAGTTTGGAGGGAGGAGAAAAACTGTTTTTT
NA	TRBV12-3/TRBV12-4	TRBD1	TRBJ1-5	CASSNRGQPQHF	TGTGCCAGCAGTAACAGGGGTCAGCCCCAGCATTTT
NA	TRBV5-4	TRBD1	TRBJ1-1	CASSRGGRDTEAFF	TGTGCCAGCAGCAGAGGGGGCCGCGACACTGAAGCTTTCTTT
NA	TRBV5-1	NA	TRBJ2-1	CASSLPGSSYNEQFF	TGCGCCAGCAGCTTGCCGGGGAGCTCCTACAATGAGCAGTTCTTC
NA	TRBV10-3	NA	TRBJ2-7	CAISGGGGNEQYF	TGTGCCATCAGTGGGGGGGGCGGAAACGAGCAGTACTTC
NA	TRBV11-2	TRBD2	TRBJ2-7	CASSFSGGLFYEQYF	TGTGCCAGCAGCTTTAGCGGGGGCCTGTTTTACGAGCAGTACTTC
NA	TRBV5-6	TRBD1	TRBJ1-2	CASSPDRGVNYGYTF	TGTGCCAGCAGCCCGGACAGGGGCGTAAACTATGGCTACACCTTC
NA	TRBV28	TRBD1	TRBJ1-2	CASSYDRDGYTF	TGTGCCAGCAGTTACGACAGGGACGGCTACACCTTC
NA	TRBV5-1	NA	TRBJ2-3	CASSLDSTSTDTQYF	TGCGCCAGCAGCTTGGACTCGACTAGCACAGATACGCAGTATTTT
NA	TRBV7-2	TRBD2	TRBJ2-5	CASSATSGAQETQYF	TGTGCCAGCAGCGCGACTAGCGGGGCCCAAGAGACCCAGTACTTC
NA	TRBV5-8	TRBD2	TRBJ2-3	CASSLPLTSGTDTQYF	TGTGCCAGCAGCTTACCCTTGACTAGCGGCACAGATACGCAGTATTTT
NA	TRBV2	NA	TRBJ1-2	CASSEQAYGYTF	TGTGCCAGCAGCGAACAGGCGTATGGCTACACCTTC
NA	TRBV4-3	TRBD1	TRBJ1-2	CASSQDGPTGAHGYTF	TGCGCCAGCAGCCAAGATGGCCCGACAGGGGCTCATGGCTACACCTTC
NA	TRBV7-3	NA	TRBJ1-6	CASSLRDIRSNSPLHF	TGTGCCAGCAGCTTACGAGACATCCGATCTAATTCACCCCTCCACTTT
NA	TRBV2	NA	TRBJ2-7	CASGGLRGGYEQYF	TGTGCCAGCGGAGGTCTTAGAGGGGGCTACGAGCAGTACTTC
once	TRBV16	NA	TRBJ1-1	CASSQSGGTEAFF	TGTGCCAGCAGCCAATCGGGGGGCACTGAAGCTTTCTTT
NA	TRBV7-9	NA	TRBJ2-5	CASSLKSDLETQYF	TGTGCCAGCAGCTTAAAGTCCGACTTGGAGACCCAGTACTTC
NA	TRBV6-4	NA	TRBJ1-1	CASTARGNAEAFF	TGTGCCAGCACCGCGCGGGGGAACGCTGAAGCTTTCTTT
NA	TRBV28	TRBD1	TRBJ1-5	CASSLRDRGRQPQHF	TGTGCCAGCAGTTTAAGGGACAGGGGACGACAGCCCCAGCATTTT
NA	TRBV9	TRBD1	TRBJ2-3	CASSATGADTQYF	TGTGCCAGCAGCGCGACAGGGGCAGATACGCAGTATTTT
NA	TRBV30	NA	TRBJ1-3	CAWSPSGGNTIYF	TGTGCCTGGAGTCCCTCGGGTGGAAACACCATATATTTT
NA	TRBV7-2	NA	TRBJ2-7	CASSLAGATYEQYF	TGTGCCAGCAGCTTGGCGGGTGCAACCTACGAGCAGTACTTC
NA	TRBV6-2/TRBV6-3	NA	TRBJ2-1	CASSLAFGNEQFF	TGTGCCAGCAGTTTAGCTTTCGGCAATGAGCAGTTCTTC
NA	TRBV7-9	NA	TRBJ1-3	CASSLSDTIYF	TGTGCCAGCAGCTTATCCGACACCATATATTTT
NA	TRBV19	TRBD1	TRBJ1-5	CASSDRGPSNQPQHF	TGTGCCAGTAGTGACAGGGGCCCTAGCAATCAGCCCCAGCATTTT